This T cell receptor beta chain derives from a study of cytomegalovirus exposure and HLA in healthy donors. In the study overall: Unique TCRs numbering approximately 81 million, obtained from HLA-typed donors, made up an early data release. Study outcomes and limitations: Researchers catalogued some 160 TCR beta chains as cytomegalovirus-associated. A later analysis showed HLA-associated TCR beta chains outstripping equally common others in clonal expansion. Excluded were some V segments that proved indistinguishable, including TRBV6-2 and TRBV6-3.

The CDR3 runs 16 residues. Germline V lookup: CDR1 MNHEY, CDR2 SMNVEV (reference sequence). Germline trimming cut 6 bases from V and 5 bases from J; bases unmatched to any gene: 10. Note on this clone: The antigen remains undetermined.

The PCR made use of 60 Vbeta and 13 Jbeta primers. The method was immunoSEQ multiplex PCR; TCRdb's version includes in-frame clones alone and lacks a portion of them. The sample lists approximately 70,000 clones; roughly 79% were seen once. This chain connects TRBV27 to TRBJ2-2, with 9 nucleotides matching TRBD1. The receptor's source is a man aged 50-60 years in good health and CMV-seronegative. The sample was PBMCs. Here the CDR3 DNA reads TGTGCCAGCAGGATCCCCGGGACAGGGAAAACCGGGGAGCTGTTTTTT. Translation: CASRIPGTGKTGELFF.